Shown below are 28 T cell receptor beta chains from a single sample sequenced in a study of blood T cell repertoires in COVID-19. Data came from immunoSEQ multiplex PCR; TCRdb stores just in-frame clones and leaves some out. The data show tens of thousands of clones, around 82% seen once. The source material was peripheral blood. The receptors come from a man between 70 and 80 years old with acute or convalescent COVID-19.

There are a few counts of this clone. The chain combines TRBV4-1 with TRBJ2-7; 7 nucleotides align to TRBD1. CDR1 is MGHRA and CDR2 is YSYEKL in the germline V gene. This CDR3 comprises 15 residues. The V gene end was trimmed by 4 bases and the J gene end by 3 bases; junction bases not matched to a gene: 9. The CDR3 loop reads CASSRSGTANYEQYF. The CDR3 DNA is TGCGCCAGCAGCCGTTCCGGGACAGCTAACTACGAGCAGTACTTC.

The V gene is TRBV6-6, the J gene TRBJ2-7; 11 bases agree with TRBD1. The germline CDR1 and CDR2 sequences are MNHNY and SVGAGI (reference sequence). The CDR3 runs 15 residues. The V segment lost 2 bases and the J segment 3 bases; nucleotides outside the gene matches: 3. CDR3 nucleotide sequence: TGTGCCAGCAGTTACGTCGGGACAGGGGGCTACGAGCAGTACTTC. Translated: CASSYVGTGGYEQYF.

This clone was counted a few times. This chain joins TRBV27 and TRBJ2-1; 8 nucleotides agree with TRBD2. The CDR3 contains 15 residues. The V segment lost 6 bases and the J segment 0 bases; nucleotides outside the gene matches: 4. Looked up from germline, CDR1 is MNHEY and CDR2 is SMNVEV (reference sequence). The CDR3 coding sequence is TGTGCCAGCAGGAGAAGCGGGGGCTCCTACAATGAGCAGTTCTTC. Amino acids: CASRRSGGSYNEQFF.

The chain employs TRBV9 and TRBJ2-5, with 8 bases lining up with TRBD2. With 1 base clipped from V and 5 bases from J, the junction kept 10 bases outside the gene matches. This CDR3 spans 16 amino acids. From germline, CDR1 is SGDLS and CDR2 YYNGEE. DNA of the CDR3: TGTGCCAGCAGCGTATCAGCGGGAGAGGGGCTTGAGACCCAGTACTTC. Amino acid sequence: CASSVSAGEGLETQYF.

This sequence joins TRBV6-1 and TRBJ1-5, with TRBD1 matching over 8 bases. The CDR3 runs to 17 residues. Germline values: CDR1 MNHNS, CDR2 SASEGT. Trimming cost V 4 bases and J 6 bases; bases outside gene matches: 14. The CDR3 loop is CASSAFKRQGMGQPQHF. In nucleotides, the CDR3 is TGTGCCAGCAGTGCCTTCAAGAGACAGGGGATGGGTCAGCCCCAGCATTTT.

The chain combines TRBV10-2 with TRBJ2-5; 7 nucleotides line up with TRBD1. The CDR3 contains 14 residues. Germline V CDR1 and CDR2: WSHSY, SAAADI. J lost 4 bases, V lost 8 bases, and 10 bases had no gene match. DNA of the CDR3: TGCGCCAGCGAAGGCAGGGGGTCCCCAGAGACCCAGTACTTC. This sequence encodes CASEGRGSPETQYF.

Remarks on this clone: This CDR3 is missing its conserved last phenylalanine or tryptophan, likely due to a read error. The chain joins TRBV3-1 (or the pseudogene TRBV3-2) to TRBJ1-2; D call uncertain. The V and J ends lost 0 bases and 8 bases respectively, with 4 bases between them. CDR3 length: 11 amino acids. Germline V gives CDR1 LGHDT, CDR2 YNNKEL (reference sequence). The CDR3 nucleotides read TGTGCCAGCAGCCAAGATCGAGGCTACACCCTC. It encodes CASSQDRGYTL.

The chain is built from TRBV5-6 and TRBJ2-7; possible D gene TRBD2, 6 bases. V was cut by 2 bases and J by 7 bases, with 13 bases left in between. The V gene's germline CDR1 is SGHDT and CDR2 YYEEEE. This CDR3 spans 13 amino acids. CDR3 amino acids: CASSFGGFGEQYF. CDR3 DNA: TGTGCCAGCAGCTTCGGGGGATTCGGGGAGCAGTACTTC. Variable domain in full (rest from reference TRBV5-6 and TRBJ2-7): DAGVTQSPTHLIKTRGQQVTLRCSPKSGHDTVSWYQQALGQGPQFIFQYYEEEERQRGNFPDRFSGHQFPNYSSELNVNALLLGDSALYLCASSFGGFGEQYFGPGTRLTVT.

The rearrangement uses TRBV2 and TRBJ2-2; D not resolved. V dropped 0 bases and J dropped 6 bases, with 8 bases sitting between them. This CDR3 is built from 14 residues. Germline V lookup: CDR1 SNHLY, CDR2 FYNNEI. The chain's CDR3 is CASSEASYAGELFF. In nucleotides, the CDR3 is TGTGCCAGCAGTGAAGCGAGTTACGCCGGGGAGCTGTTTTTT. The whole variable domain, filled in from reference TRBV2 and TRBJ2-2, reads EPEVTQTPSHQVTQMGQEVILRCVPISNHLYFYWYRQILGQKVEFLVSFYNNEISEKSEIFDDQFSVERPDGSNFTLKIRSTKLEDSAMYFCASSEASYAGELFFGEGSRLTVL.

This clone is a singleton in its sample. J is TRBJ2-3 and V is TRBV19; 7 nucleotides line up with TRBD1. CDR1 LNHDA and CDR2 SQIVND come from the germline V gene (reference sequence). V lost 10 bases, J lost 2 bases, and 6 bases stayed unmatched. The CDR3 runs 13 residues. The CDR3 DNA follows: TGTGCCACCCGACAGGGTACCACAGATACGCAGTATTTT. This encodes CATRQGTTDTQYF.

DNA for the CDR3: TGTGCCAGCAGTTACGGACAGGGGAAGTCCTACGAGCAGTACTTC. Translation gives CASSYGQGKSYEQYF. The chain recombines TRBV6-6 with TRBJ2-7; TRBD1 matches 9 bases. Losses at the gene ends were 2 bases for V and 1 base for J; bases not matched to a gene: 3. Germline CDR1 reads MNHNY; CDR2 reads SVGAGI (reference sequence). CDR3 length: 15 residues.

This sequence joins TRBV4-1 and TRBJ2-7, with TRBD1 matching over 10 bases. After removal of 0 bases from V and 3 bases from J, the junction contained 2 bases not matched to a gene. CDR3 length: 15 amino acids. In germline, CDR1 is MGHRA, CDR2 YSYEKL. CDR3 region: CASSQDGTGVYEQYF. In DNA, the CDR3 is TGCGCCAGCAGCCAAGATGGGACAGGGGTCTACGAGCAGTACTTC.

This chain links TRBV18 with TRBJ1-1; tentatively, D is TRBD1 (5 bases). Trimming removed 5 bases from V and 0 bases from J, with 13 bases in between. Germline values: CDR1 KGHSH, CDR2 LQKENI. The CDR3 contains 15 residues. The CDR3 region is CASSSKDTLNTEAFF. The DNA for the CDR3 is TGTGCCAGCTCATCGAAGGACACGTTGAACACTGAAGCTTTCTTT. The entire variable domain, with the rest obtained from reference TRBV18 and TRBJ1-1, is as follows: NAGVMQNPRHLVRRRGQEARLRCSPMKGHSHVYWYRQLPEEGLKFMVYLQKENIIDESGMPKERFSAEFPKEGPSILRIQQVVRGDSAAYFCASSSKDTLNTEAFFGQGTRLTVV.

The chain joins TRBV12-3 or TRBV12-4 to TRBJ1-2; possibly TRBD1 for D (6 bases). With 5 bases removed from V and 8 bases from J, the gap between germline ends came to 12 bases. CDR3 length: 12 residues. CDR3 nucleotides: TGTGCCAGCAGTCCCGGACAGTACGGCTACACCTTC. Protein product: CASSPGQYGYTF.

V is TRBV15 and J is TRBJ2-5; TRBD1 matches 7 bases. Germline CDR1 reads LNHNV; CDR2 reads YYDKDF (reference sequence). Trimming at V came to 0 bases and at J to 3 bases, leaving 4 bases not matched to a gene. This CDR3 region has 15 residues. CDR3: CATSRDATGKETQYF. The CDR3 DNA sequence: TGTGCCACCAGCAGAGATGCGACAGGGAAAGAGACCCAGTACTTC.

The rearrangement uses TRBV5-4 and TRBJ2-5; a possible D gene is TRBD2 (6 bases). Trimming removed 4 bases from V and 2 bases from J, with 9 bases in between. The CDR3 loop spans 13 amino acids. The germline gives CDR1 SGHNT, CDR2 YYREEE (reference sequence). The CDR3 region has the DNA TGTGCCAGCAGCCCTGGACTACAAGAGACCCAGTACTTC. Its protein is CASSPGLQETQYF.

This clone has a single count. The CDR3: CASKTGQGSYEQYF. The CDR3 DNA reads TGTGCCAGTAAAACCGGACAGGGTTCCTACGAGCAGTACTTC. The rearrangement links TRBV19 to TRBJ2-7, with TRBD1 matching over 8 bases. The CDR3 is made up of 14 amino acids. The germline CDR1 and CDR2 sequences are LNHDA and SQIVND (reference sequence). V was clipped by 7 bases and J by 1 base; unmatched bases: 6. Full variable domain (outside the CDR3, taken from reference TRBV19 and TRBJ2-7): DGGITQSPKYLFRKEGQNVTLSCEQNLNHDAMYWYRQDPGQGLRLIYYSQIVNDFQKGDIAEGYSVSREKKESFPLTVTSAQKNPTAFYLCASKTGQGSYEQYFGPGTRLTVT.

The chain uses TRBV29-1 and TRBJ2-5; D may be TRBD2 (5 bases). V was cut by 1 base and J by 2 bases, with 11 bases left in between. Germline assignment: CDR1 SQVTM and CDR2 ANQGSEA. CDR3 length: 14 residues. The CDR3 loop reads CSVEVPGLQETQYF. The CDR3 DNA sequence: TGCAGCGTTGAAGTTCCGGGATTACAAGAGACCCAGTACTTC.

The chain joins TRBV6-5 to TRBJ1-5; TRBD1 is a possible D gene (6 bases). The germline V gene has CDR1 MNHEY and CDR2 SVGAGI. The ends were cut back, 6 bases at V and 2 bases at J, with 14 bases in the middle. The CDR3 extends over 15 amino acids. The CDR3 DNA sequence: TGTGCCAGCAGAACAGGGTTTGATGGCAATCAGCCCCAGCATTTT. Translating it yields CASRTGFDGNQPQHF.

The CDR3 region has the DNA TGCAGCGGTAGGGACAGAAGATACGAGCAGTACTTC. Its translation: CSGRDRRYEQYF. The rearrangement joins TRBV29-1 to TRBJ2-7; 7 bases align to TRBD1. Germline V gene lookup returns CDR1 SQVTM and CDR2 ANQGSEA. This CDR3 has 12 residues. V lost 7 bases, J lost 4 bases, and 7 bases stayed unmatched.

This chain uses TRBV5-6 with TRBJ2-2; the D gene is possibly TRBD2 (5 bases). Trimming took off 4 bases at V and 1 base at J, with 14 bases between the two ends. Germline CDR1 is SGHDT and CDR2 is YYEEEE. The CDR3 sequence is 16 residues long. The CDR3 sequence: CASSPQGRQNTGELFF. CDR3 sequence (DNA): TGTGCCAGCAGCCCCCAAGGGAGACAGAACACCGGGGAGCTGTTTTTT.

The chain couples TRBV14 to TRBJ2-7; tentative D call: TRBD1 (6 bases). CDR3 length: 15 amino acids. The ends were cut back, 0 bases at V and 3 bases at J, with 12 bases in the middle. Looked up from germline, CDR1 is SGHDN and CDR2 is FVKESK. The CDR3 nucleotides are TGTGCCAGCAGCCAAGAGGGGACATTCGTCTACGAGCAGTACTTC. This encodes CASSQEGTFVYEQYF.

This clone showed up many times. CDR3 coding DNA: TGCAGCGTTAGTTCACAGGGGACCTACGAGCAGTACTTC. Its protein product is CSVSSQGTYEQYF. V is TRBV29-1 and J is TRBJ2-7; 7 positions agree with TRBD1. Losses at the gene ends were 5 bases for V and 2 bases for J; bases not matched to a gene: 6. CDR3 length: 13 amino acids. The germline V gene has CDR1 SQVTM and CDR2 ANQGSEA.

This clone has only a few counts. The chain joins TRBV10-3 to TRBJ2-7; no firm D call. V shed 6 bases and J shed 3 bases, with 12 bases lying between them. CDR1 is ENHRY, CDR2 SYGVKD, per germline. The CDR3 is 13 residues long. The CDR3 DNA is TGTGCCATCAGCATGGCGGTGGGCTACGAGCAGTACTTC. Translation: CAISMAVGYEQYF.

The chain combines TRBV28 with TRBJ2-5, with TRBD2 as a possible D gene (6 bases). This CDR3 has 14 residues. V gave up 5 bases and J gave up 5 bases, with 15 bases separating them. Germline CDR1 is MDHEN and CDR2 is SYDVKM. DNA of the CDR3: TGTGCCAGCAGTCCAATGGAGGGCCGGGAGACCCAGTACTTC. Translation gives CASSPMEGRETQYF.

V usage is TRBV27 and J usage is TRBJ1-1; TRBD1 is a possible D gene (6 bases). Trimming removed 4 bases at V and 3 bases at J, with 33 bases between. The CDR3 has 21 residues. Per the germline V gene, CDR1 is MNHEY and CDR2 is SMNVEV (reference sequence). CDR3 sequence: CASSSPSQYRRGSLGDTEAFF. The CDR3 DNA sequence: TGTGCCAGCAGTTCACCCTCCCAATACAGAAGGGGGTCCCTAGGGGACACTGAAGCTTTCTTT.

V and J are TRBV19 and TRBJ1-5; TRBD1 matches at 8 bases. Trimming at V came to 7 bases and at J to 9 bases, leaving 17 bases not matched to a gene. CDR1 and CDR2 from the germline V gene are LNHDA and SQIVND (reference sequence). CDR3 length: 16 residues. CDR3 nucleotide sequence: TGTGCCAGTAAGATGACAGGGGCGCAAACATCTCGGCCCCAGCATTTT. Translated: CASKMTGAQTSRPQHF.

V and J are TRBV29-1 and TRBJ2-1; tentatively, D is TRBD2 (6 bases). Germline V gives CDR1 SQVTM, CDR2 ANQGSEA. The germline V and J ends were trimmed by 3 bases and 7 bases, with 22 bases remaining between them. The CDR3 runs to 16 residues. CDR3 region: CSVDGLLASGGNEQFF. The CDR3 coding sequence is TGCAGCGTTGATGGTCTGCTGGCTAGTGGGGGGAATGAGCAGTTCTTC.